These T cell receptor beta chains were read from a single sample in a study of blood T cell repertoires in COVID-19. TCRdb keeps only in-frame clones here, not all; method: immunoSEQ multiplex PCR. Of about 140,000 clones listed, roughly 84% were seen once; the top ten hold around 5.5%. The sample taken for sequencing was PBMCs or T cells enriched from blood (not recorded which). The receptor source for this set is a man aged 35 to 55 with acute COVID-19. CDR3s include the opening cysteine and the closing phenylalanine or tryptophan.

v_gene,CDR3aa
TRBV29-1,CSVGTSGETQYF
TRBV18,CASSPQQTSGNTIYF
TRBV27,CASSSRGGGLPNTEAFF
TRBV7-2,CASSPSGGAGYEQYF
TRBV28,CASSLEGGRETQYF
TRBV7-8,CASSLARLAGGSVREQFF
TRBV4-3,CASSLDGSSGNTIYF
TRBV6-1,CASSEATLAYGETQYF
TRBV11-2,CASSPSGLGGMIAYEQYF
TRBV15,CATSRRQDQLDEQYF
TRBV30,CAWSIPTGQAFF
TRBV5-1,CASSLEEGGTEAFF
TRBV28,CASTHNRGTSEKLFF
TRBV5-5,CASSLEIRGNYGYTF
TRBV20-1,CSASITLTSGTADTQYF
TRBV11-2,CASSFGDSYTGELFF
TRBV2,CASMEAGVPSETQYF
TRBV7-2,CASSLGSGGVYEQYF
TRBV5-6,CASSRDSTDTQYF
TRBV2,CASSEAQRSETLRRLTAFF
TRBV4-1,CASSQWMVGEGNEKLFF
TRBV30,CAWSAGQGGSPLHF
TRBV6-5,CATLQRGGTDTQYF
TRBV18,CASSSAGQPQHF
TRBV15,CATSRVIQESEAFF
TRBV5-4,CASSLDREKSYEQYF
TRBV24-1,CATSDRDGGGTNTEAFF
TRBV6-5,CASIVSFNSPLHF